The present T cell receptor (beta chain) was sequenced within a study of identical twins. The study, taken as a whole, reports: Partly confounded zero-insertion analyses could result from invariant MAIT and iNKT cells.

The CDR3 is made up of 16 amino acids. Per germline, CDR1 LGHNA and CDR2 YNFKEQ. V lost 2 bases, J lost 8 bases, and 19 bases lay in between. TCRdb redid the calling of the 5' RACE reads with MiXCR, one entry per CDR3 protein. The table lists over 550,000 distinct CDR3 sequences, 7.1% of them singletons. Comment on this clonotype: Its antigen remains unknown.

This sample also appeared in a second study, on yellow fever vaccine responses in identical twins.

The chain is built from TRBV4-2 and TRBJ2-1, with D maybe TRBD2 (5 bases). Sequencing input: PBMCs. The source of this sequence is a woman in her late teens or twenties in good health. The CDR3 sequence is CASSQRSSGSVDEQFF. The CDR3 nucleotides are TGTGCCAGCAGCCAAAGGTCCAGCGGCTCTGTAGATGAGCAGTTCTTC.